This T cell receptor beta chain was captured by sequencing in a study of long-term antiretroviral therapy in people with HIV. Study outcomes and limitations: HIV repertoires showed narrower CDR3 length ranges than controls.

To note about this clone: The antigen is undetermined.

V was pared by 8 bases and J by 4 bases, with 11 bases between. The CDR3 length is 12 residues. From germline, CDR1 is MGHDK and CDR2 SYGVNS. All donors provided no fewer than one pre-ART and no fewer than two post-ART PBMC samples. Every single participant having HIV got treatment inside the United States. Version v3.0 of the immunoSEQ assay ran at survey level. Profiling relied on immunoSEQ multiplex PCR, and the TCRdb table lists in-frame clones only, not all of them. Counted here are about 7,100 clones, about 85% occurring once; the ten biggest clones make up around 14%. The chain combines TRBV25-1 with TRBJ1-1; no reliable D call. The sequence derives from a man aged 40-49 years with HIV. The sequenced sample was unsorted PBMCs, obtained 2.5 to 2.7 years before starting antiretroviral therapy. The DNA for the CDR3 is TGTGCCAGCTGTACCTTTGGCACTGAAGCTTTCTTT. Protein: CASCTFGTEAFF. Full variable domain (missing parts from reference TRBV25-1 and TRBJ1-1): EADIYQTPRYLVIGTGKKITLECSQTMGHDKMYWYQQDPGMELHLIHYSYGVNSTEKGDLSSESTVSRIRTEHFPLTLESARPSHTSQYLCASCTFGTEAFFGQGTRLTVV.